This T cell receptor beta chain derives from a study of T cell responses to AZD1222 COVID-19 vaccine. Study conclusions and caveats: Just a handful of AZD1222 recipients were seropositive at baseline. Spike-specific TCR breadth and depth both grew after two AZD1222 doses. Clonal diversity was possibly underestimated, and white British individuals and females predominated among donors. None of the repertoires were sampled until the peak T cell response had passed.

With 4 bases removed from V and 3 bases from J, the gap between germline ends came to 4 bases. This CDR3 comprises 11 residues. CDR1 SNHLY and CDR2 FYNNEI come from the germline V gene. Regarding this clone: Its antigen is not identified.

Clones were sequenced by immunoSEQ multiplex PCR, and TCRdb holds only the in-frame ones, with some missing. The data show some 150,000 clones, more than 85% seen once. The TCR was taken from an adult in good health. The specimen comprised peripheral blood, sampled on day 0 of MenACWY control vaccination. The chain combines TRBV2 with TRBJ2-7; D gene unclear. The CDR3 here is CASSAYYEQYF. DNA for the CDR3: TGTGCCAGCAGTGCTTACTACGAGCAGTACTTC.